The T cell receptor (beta chain) under discussion was sequenced for a study of long-term antiretroviral therapy in people with HIV. Regarding the study as a whole: Clones showing expansion before ART dominated the repertoire at all time points.

Every sample had about 0.95-10 million cryopreserved PBMC in it before DNA extraction. V was pared by 4 bases and J by 1 base, with 7 bases of the junction left unmatched. In germline, CDR1 is SGHAT, CDR2 FQNNGV. This CDR3 comprises 18 residues. Of note for this clone: Its antigen remains unidentified.

Assay version v3.0 of immunoSEQ was used, and it was run at survey level. Each sample had sequencing targeting about 40,000-50,000 T-cell genomes. Here immunoSEQ multiplex PCR was the method, and the copy in TCRdb shows in-frame clones only, minus some. The sample gives about 18,000 clones, 91% of which show up once; more than 9% is in the top ten. The chain joins TRBV11-2 to TRBJ2-2; 12 nucleotides align to TRBD2. The material sequenced was unsorted PBMCs, taken 3 years after starting antiretroviral therapy. This TCR was sampled from a man in his fifties with HIV. The DNA for the CDR3 is TGTGCCAGCAGCTCCGATCTGACTAGCGGGGGGAACACCGGGGAGCTGTTTTTT. It codes for CASSSDLTSGGNTGELFF.